The 20 T cell receptor beta chains in this list originate from one sample, sequenced in a study of naive and memory T cell subsets. The beta constant-region primer was an equimolar mix of two oligonucleotides covering TRBC1 and TRBC2. TCRdb fed the UMI-ligation and nested PCR reads into MiXCR, producing one record per CDR3 protein. Among roughly 140,000 distinct CDR3 sequences listed, about 15% were seen once. Sequenced input: naive CD4+ T cells from blood. Receptor source: a human donor in good health.

This clonotype was seen more than once but under ten times. The V call is TRBV12-3 or TRBV12-4, the J call TRBJ2-2; 10 nucleotides line up with TRBD1. There are 20 residues in the CDR3. The V and J ends lost 3 bases and 0 bases, in that order; junction bases with no gene match: 13. CDR3 coding DNA: TGTGCCAGCAGTTTGAAGGGCGGGACAGGGGCGTTCGCGAACACCGGGGAGCTGTTTTTT. It codes for CASSLKGGTGAFANTGELFF.

The V gene is TRBV20-1, the J gene TRBJ2-3; perhaps TRBD2 as D (7 bases). The V gene's germline CDR1 is DFQATT and CDR2 SNEGSKA (reference sequence). The CDR3 is made up of 16 amino acids. Between the trimmed V and J ends, which lost 6 bases and 1 base, there was a span of 20 bases. CDR3 sequence reads: CSASGEGGVGTDTQYF. DNA for the CDR3: TGCAGTGCAAGCGGGGAGGGGGGAGTGGGCACAGATACGCAGTATTTT.

This clonotype was counted at least ten times. The V gene is TRBV4-3, the J gene TRBJ2-5, with a tentative D call TRBD1 (6 bases). Germline-derived CDR1 and CDR2 are LGHNA and YSLEER. The CDR3 runs 17 residues. Trimming removed 2 bases from V and 0 bases from J, with 16 bases in between. The DNA of the CDR3 is TGCGCCAGCAGCCAATCCTACAGGGAAACCTACCAAGAGACCCAGTACTTC. Translating gives CASSQSYRETYQETQYF.

This clonotype was seen only a few times. V usage is TRBV5-1 and J usage is TRBJ2-1; 11 bases line up with TRBD2. Trimming removed 4 bases from V and 6 bases from J; junction bases left unmatched: 9. This CDR3 contains 16 residues. Per germline, CDR1 SGHRS and CDR2 YFSETQ. In DNA, the CDR3 is TGCGCCAGCAGCCGGCCCCTAGCGGGAGGAGCCAATGAGCAGTTCTTC. As protein: CASSRPLAGGANEQFF.

The chain has TRBV30 and TRBJ2-3, with D possibly called TRBD1 or TRBD2 (6 bases each). Germline loops: CDR1 GTSNPN, CDR2 SVGIG (reference sequence). The germline V and J ends were trimmed by 2 bases and 5 bases, with 20 bases remaining between them. The CDR3 is 16 residues long. CDR3 sequence reads: CAWSPWRGQTRDTQYF. The CDR3 DNA sequence: TGTGCCTGGAGTCCTTGGAGGGGACAAACTAGAGATACGCAGTATTTT.

This clonotype has a handful of counts. The rearrangement joins TRBV14 to TRBJ1-5; 9 nucleotides match TRBD1. The length of the CDR3 is 18 residues. Germline CDR1 is SGHDN and CDR2 is FVKESK. The V gene end was trimmed by 2 bases and the J gene end by 1 base; junction bases not matched to a gene: 9. CDR3 bases: TGTGCCAGCAGCCAATTTTGGACAGGGGACCCGAGCAATCAGCCCCAGCATTTT. Its protein is CASSQFWTGDPSNQPQHF.

The chain couples TRBV6-2 or TRBV6-3 to TRBJ2-7; D remains ambiguous. The V gene lost 7 bases and the J gene lost 7 bases, with 17 bases spanning the gap. The length of the CDR3 is 13 residues. Germline CDR1 and CDR2: MNHEY and SVGEGT. CDR3 region: CASKGPPLLEQYF. In DNA, the CDR3 is TGTGCCAGCAAGGGCCCCCCTCTTCTGGAGCAGTACTTC.

CDR3 sequence: CASSFAPGQAYNEQFF. The CDR3 DNA sequence: TGCGCCAGCAGCTTCGCTCCGGGACAGGCCTACAATGAGCAGTTCTTC. This chain links TRBV5-1 with TRBJ2-1, with TRBD1 matching 8 bases. The CDR3 has 16 amino acids. With V trimmed by 2 bases and J by 2 bases, 6 bases remained unmatched. Per germline, CDR1 SGHRS and CDR2 YFSETQ. The full variable domain, in which reference TRBV5-1 and TRBJ2-1 provide the parts outside the CDR3, is KAGVTQTPRYLIKTRGQQVTLSCSPISGHRSVSWYQQTPGQGLQFLFEYFSETQRNKGNFPGRFSGRQFSNSRSEMNVSTLELGDSALYLCASSFAPGQAYNEQFFGPGTRLTVL.

The rearrangement joins TRBV5-1 to TRBJ2-3; 7 bases are shared with TRBD2. The germline gives CDR1 SGHRS, CDR2 YFSETQ. There are 15 residues in the CDR3. Trimming cost V 5 bases and J 0 bases; bases outside gene matches: 6. CDR3 protein: CASSRSSGSTDTQYF. For the CDR3, the DNA is TGCGCCAGCAGTCGGTCTAGCGGTAGCACAGATACGCAGTATTTT.

There are a few counts of this clonotype. The chain couples TRBV7-3 to TRBJ2-1; 10 bases fit TRBD2. In germline, CDR1 is SGHTA, CDR2 FQGTGA. The CDR3 runs to 15 residues. V trimming: 3 bases; J trimming: 7 bases; junction bases outside the gene matches: 6. CDR3 residues: CASSFEGSGRNEQFF. CDR3 coding DNA: TGTGCCAGCAGCTTCGAAGGTAGCGGGAGGAATGAGCAGTTCTTC.

This clonotype was seen more than once but under ten times. The genes are TRBV19 and TRBJ2-6; no firm D call. The CDR3 consists of 17 residues. V was clipped by 0 bases and J by 2 bases, with 11 bases between them. The V gene's germline CDR1 is LNHDA and CDR2 SQIVND (reference sequence). The CDR3 nucleotides read TGTGCCAGTAGTATAGATACGAACGGAGCTGGGGCCAACGTCCTGACTTTC. Translating gives CASSIDTNGAGANVLTF.

In this sample, this clonotype turned up a few times. V is TRBV3-1 and J is TRBJ2-1; unclear D gene. The V and J ends lost 3 bases and 1 base respectively, with 10 bases between them. The V gene's germline CDR1 is LGHDT and CDR2 YNNKEL (reference sequence). The length of the CDR3 is 15 residues. For the CDR3, the DNA is TGTGCCAGCAGCCAGCTTTGGACGTCCTACAATGAGCAGTTCTTC. As protein: CASSQLWTSYNEQFF.

This clonotype was counted a few times. V and J are TRBV11-2 and TRBJ2-7, with a possible D match to TRBD2 (6 bases). Germline CDR1 reads SGHAT; CDR2 reads FQNNGV. Trimming left V 7 bases short and J 3 bases short, with 19 bases between. The CDR3 extends over 15 amino acids. The CDR3 region has the DNA TGTGCCAGCACCCTTGACGGCGGGGAGCTCTACGAGCAGTACTTC. Protein: CASTLDGGELYEQYF.

The chain recombines TRBV18 with TRBJ1-2; D not resolved. CDR1 and CDR2 (germline): KGHSH, LQKENI. The CDR3 contains 15 residues. The V end was cut by 6 bases, the J end by 7 bases, with 21 bases between. The CDR3 coding sequence is TGTGCCAGCTCCCAACCCGAGCCGGTTTCTGGTGGCTACACCTTC. Residues: CASSQPEPVSGGYTF.

The chain links TRBV30 to TRBJ2-7, with 9 bases that match TRBD2. Germline CDR1 and CDR2: GTSNPN and SVGIG (reference sequence). The V segment lost 3 bases and the J segment 4 bases; nucleotides outside the gene matches: 16. The CDR3 runs to 17 residues. Written as DNA, the CDR3 is TGTGCCTGGAGCCCCGCAGGGAGACTAGCGGAAAAGTACGAGCAGTACTTC. Encoded protein: CAWSPAGRLAEKYEQYF. The entire variable domain, with the rest obtained from reference TRBV30 and TRBJ2-7, is as follows: SQTIHQWPATLVQPVGSPLSLECTVEGTSNPNLYWYRQAAGRGLQLLFYSVGIGQISSEVPQNLSASRPQDRQFILSSKKLLLSDSGFYLCAWSPAGRLAEKYEQYFGPGTRLTVT.

The rearrangement joins TRBV4-1 to TRBJ2-1; a weak D match, TRBD1 (6 bases). V was cut by 0 bases and J by 11 bases, with 20 bases left in between. Germline V lookup: CDR1 MGHRA, CDR2 YSYEKL. The CDR3 is 16 amino acids. The CDR3, as DNA: TGCGCCAGCAGCCAAGATGTGGGGGCTAGCAATATGAAGCAGTTCTTC. This gives the protein CASSQDVGASNMKQFF.

The chain combines TRBV28 with TRBJ2-1; 8 nucleotides line up with TRBD1. Germline trimming cut 2 bases from V and 0 bases from J; bases unmatched to any gene: 6. The CDR3 is made up of 17 amino acids. Germline V gene lookup returns CDR1 MDHEN and CDR2 SYDVKM. CDR3 DNA sequence: TGTGCCAGCAGTTTAGACAGGGGCTATAGCTCCTACAATGAGCAGTTCTTC. Its protein is CASSLDRGYSSYNEQFF.

This clonotype was picked up a small number of times. The chain uses TRBV7-2 and TRBJ1-1, with a weak D call TRBD1 (5 bases). Germline V gene data show CDR1 as SGHTA and CDR2 as FQGNSA. This CDR3 region has 14 residues. V lost 8 bases, J lost 1 base, and 14 bases lay in between. CDR3 protein: CASSSAGPNTEAFF. CDR3 in DNA: TGTGCCAGCTCCTCGGCAGGGCCGAACACTGAAGCTTTCTTT. Supplemented by reference TRBV7-2 and TRBJ1-1, the full variable domain reads GAGVSQSPSNKVTEKGKDVELRCDPISGHTALYWYRQSLGQGLEFLIYFQGNSAPDKSGLPSDRFSAERTGGSVSTLTIQRTQQEDSAVYLCASSSAGPNTEAFFGQGTRLTVV.

The J gene is TRBJ2-7, the V gene TRBV28; 7 bases fit TRBD1. Germline loops: CDR1 MDHEN, CDR2 SYDVKM. The CDR3 contains 15 residues. The V segment lost 7 bases and the J segment 5 bases; nucleotides outside the gene matches: 14. In nucleotides, the CDR3 is TGTGCCAGCAACCTAGACAGGGCTGCTAAGGACGAGCAGTACTTC. Its protein is CASNLDRAAKDEQYF.

This clonotype was recorded a few times. This chain uses TRBV7-2 with TRBJ2-7; TRBD1 matches at 9 bases. The V segment lost 1 base and the J segment 2 bases; nucleotides outside the gene matches: 3. The CDR3 spans 15 residues. In germline, CDR1 is SGHTA, CDR2 FQGNSA. The DNA of the CDR3 is TGTGCCAGCAGCTTAGTGGGGGACAGGGCCTACGAGCAGTACTTC. It codes for CASSLVGDRAYEQYF.